This T cell receptor beta chain was captured by sequencing in a study of T cells in Graves' hyperthyroidism and ophthalmopathy. V was trimmed by 5 bases and J by 6 bases, leaving 17 bases between them. The germline CDR1 and CDR2 sequences are SGHTA and FQGNSA. CDR3 length: 15 residues. The table lists this clonotype with a few counts. What was amplified from RNA transcripts were TCR beta CDR3 regions. The TCR CDR3 first-round RT-PCR relied on the HTBI primer set. TCRdb reprocessed the multiplex PCR reads with MiXCR, giving one entry per CDR3 protein. The data show a few hundred thousand distinct CDR3 sequences, with 14% to 15% seen just once and 32% held by the top ten.

The receptor comes from a young woman with Graves' hyperthyroidism. The sample was blood. The chain carries TRBV7-2 and TRBJ1-5, with D perhaps TRBD1 (5 bases). In DNA form, the CDR3 reads TGTGCCAGCAGCACCAGACAGAAAGAGGGTCAGCCCCAGCATTTT. This encodes CASSTRQKEGQPQHF. Combining the CDR3 with reference TRBV7-2 and TRBJ1-5 gives the whole variable domain GAGVSQSPSNKVTEKGKDVELRCDPISGHTALYWYRQSLGQGLEFLIYFQGNSAPDKSGLPSDRFSAERTGGSVSTLTIQRTQQEDSAVYLCASSTRQKEGQPQHFGDGTRLSIL.